This T cell receptor beta chain was sequenced in a study of neurological immune-mediated disorders. From 2 million PBMCs stored at -80 C, the unsorted libraries were generated. There are a few counts of this clonotype. Its matching antigen is unknown. From germline, CDR1 is SGHRS and CDR2 YFSETQ. Trimming cost V 5 bases and J 0 bases; bases outside gene matches: 8. The CDR3 totals 16 residues. 5'RACE with 10-nucleotide random UMIs produced the cDNA. TCRdb recomputed calls from the 5' RACE reads with MiXCR, one row per CDR3 protein. In the table there are about 33,000 distinct CDR3 sequences, more than 1.3% of which are singletons. General observations from the study: Among 34 multiple sclerosis patients, phylogenetic grouping put the repertoires of 18 into a single related-CDR3 cluster, a possible signature. None of the CDR3 amino acid sequences of expanded clones recurred across subjects, suggesting private repertoires in all groups.

The chain has TRBV5-1 and TRBJ2-7; 10 bases agree with TRBD2. Sequences were obtained from PBMCs. This sequence originates from a woman aged 25 to 39 with multiple sclerosis. This CDR3 reads CASRRASGGPSYEQYF. The CDR3 DNA follows: TGCGCCAGCAGGCGGGCTAGCGGGGGACCCTCCTACGAGCAGTACTTC.